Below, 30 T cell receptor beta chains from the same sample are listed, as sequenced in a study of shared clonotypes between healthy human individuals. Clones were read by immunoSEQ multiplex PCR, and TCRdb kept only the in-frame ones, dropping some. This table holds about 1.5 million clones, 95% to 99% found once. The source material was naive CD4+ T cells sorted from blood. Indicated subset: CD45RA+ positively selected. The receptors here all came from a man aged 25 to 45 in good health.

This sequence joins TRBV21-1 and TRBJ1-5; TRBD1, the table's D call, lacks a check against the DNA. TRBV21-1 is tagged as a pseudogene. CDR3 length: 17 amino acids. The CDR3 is CASSLRRRGQDNQPQHF. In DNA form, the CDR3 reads TGTGCCAGCAGCCTTCGAAGAAGGGGGCAGGACAATCAGCCCCAGCATTTT.

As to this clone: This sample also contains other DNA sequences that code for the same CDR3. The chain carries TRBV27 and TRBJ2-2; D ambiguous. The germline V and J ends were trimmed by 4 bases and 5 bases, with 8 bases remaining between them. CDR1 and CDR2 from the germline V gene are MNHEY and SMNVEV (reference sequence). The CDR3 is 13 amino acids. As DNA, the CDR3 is TGTGCCAGCAGTTCCGGCCGGACCGGGGAGCTGTTTTTT. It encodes CASSSGRTGELFF.

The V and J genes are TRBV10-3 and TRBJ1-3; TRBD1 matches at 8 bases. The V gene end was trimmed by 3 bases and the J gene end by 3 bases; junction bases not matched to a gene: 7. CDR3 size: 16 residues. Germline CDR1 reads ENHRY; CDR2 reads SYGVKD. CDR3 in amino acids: CAISDLGQAGGNTIYF. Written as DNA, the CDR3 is TGTGCCATCAGTGATTTGGGACAGGCGGGTGGAAACACCATATATTTT.

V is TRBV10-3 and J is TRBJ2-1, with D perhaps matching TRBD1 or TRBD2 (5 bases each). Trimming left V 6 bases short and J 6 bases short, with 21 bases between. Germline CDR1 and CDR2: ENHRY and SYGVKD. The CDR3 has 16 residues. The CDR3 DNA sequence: TGTGCCATCAGCTCCGCCGTCGAGGGGTCCGGCAATGAGCAGTTCTTC. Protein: CAISSAVEGSGNEQFF.

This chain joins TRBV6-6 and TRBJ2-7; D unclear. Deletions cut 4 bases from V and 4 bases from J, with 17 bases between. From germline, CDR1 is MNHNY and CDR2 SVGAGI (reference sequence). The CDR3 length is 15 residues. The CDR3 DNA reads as TGTGCCAGCAGTTCCACCTCGCGGCAACGGTACGAGCAGTACTTC. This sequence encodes CASSSTSRQRYEQYF.

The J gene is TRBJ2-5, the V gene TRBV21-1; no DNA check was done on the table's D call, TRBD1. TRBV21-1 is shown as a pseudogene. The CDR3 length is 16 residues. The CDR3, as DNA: TGTGCCAGCAACCTAGACAGGGGTGAAACCCAAGAGACCCAGTACTTC. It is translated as CASNLDRGETQETQYF.

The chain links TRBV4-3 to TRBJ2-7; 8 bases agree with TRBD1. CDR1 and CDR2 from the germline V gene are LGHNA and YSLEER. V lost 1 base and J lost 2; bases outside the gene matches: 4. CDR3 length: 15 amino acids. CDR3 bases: TGCGCCAGCAGCCAAGGCTCAGGGGGCCCCTACGAGCAGTACTTC. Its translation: CASSQGSGGPYEQYF.

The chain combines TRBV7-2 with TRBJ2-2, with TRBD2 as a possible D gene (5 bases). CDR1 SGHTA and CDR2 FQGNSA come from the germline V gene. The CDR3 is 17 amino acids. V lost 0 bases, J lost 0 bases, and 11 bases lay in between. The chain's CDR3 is CASSLARVATNTGELFF. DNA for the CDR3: TGTGCCAGCAGCTTAGCGCGGGTAGCGACGAACACCGGGGAGCTGTTTTTT. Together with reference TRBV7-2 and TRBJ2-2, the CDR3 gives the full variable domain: GAGVSQSPSNKVTEKGKDVELRCDPISGHTALYWYRQSLGQGLEFLIYFQGNSAPDKSGLPSDRFSAERTGGSVSTLTIQRTQQEDSAVYLCASSLARVATNTGELFFGEGSRLTVL.

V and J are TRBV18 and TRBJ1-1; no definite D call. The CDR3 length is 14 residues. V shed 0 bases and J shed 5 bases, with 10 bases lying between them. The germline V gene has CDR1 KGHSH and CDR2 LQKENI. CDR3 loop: CASSPPRGGTEAFF. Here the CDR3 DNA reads TGTGCCAGCTCACCACCCCGGGGTGGGACTGAAGCTTTCTTT.

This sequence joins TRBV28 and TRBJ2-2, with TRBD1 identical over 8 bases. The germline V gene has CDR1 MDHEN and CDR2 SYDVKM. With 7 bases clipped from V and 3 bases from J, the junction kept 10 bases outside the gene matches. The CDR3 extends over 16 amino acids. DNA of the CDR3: TGTGCCAGCACCCTTTCTACAGGGGGGTACACCGGGGAGCTGTTTTTT. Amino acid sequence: CASTLSTGGYTGELFF.

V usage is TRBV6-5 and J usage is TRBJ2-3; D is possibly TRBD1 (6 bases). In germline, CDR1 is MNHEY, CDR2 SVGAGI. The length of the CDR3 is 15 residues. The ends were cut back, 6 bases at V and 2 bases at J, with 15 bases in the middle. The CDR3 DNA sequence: TGTGCCAGCAGAAGACAGGAAGCCCCCACAGATACGCAGTATTTT. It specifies CASRRQEAPTDTQYF.

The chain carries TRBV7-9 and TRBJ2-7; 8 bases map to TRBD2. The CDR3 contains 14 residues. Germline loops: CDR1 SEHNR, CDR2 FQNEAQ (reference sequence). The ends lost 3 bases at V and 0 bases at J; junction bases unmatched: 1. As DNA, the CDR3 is TGTGCCAGCAGCTTGACTAGCGTCTCCTACGAGCAGTACTTC. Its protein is CASSLTSVSYEQYF.

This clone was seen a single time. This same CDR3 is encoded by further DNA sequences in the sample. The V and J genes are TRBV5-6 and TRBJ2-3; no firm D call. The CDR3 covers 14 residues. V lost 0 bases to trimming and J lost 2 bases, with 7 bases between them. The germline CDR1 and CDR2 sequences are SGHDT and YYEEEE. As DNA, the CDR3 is TGTGCCAGCAGCTTGGACAGCTTCACAGATACGCAGTATTTT. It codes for CASSLDSFTDTQYF.

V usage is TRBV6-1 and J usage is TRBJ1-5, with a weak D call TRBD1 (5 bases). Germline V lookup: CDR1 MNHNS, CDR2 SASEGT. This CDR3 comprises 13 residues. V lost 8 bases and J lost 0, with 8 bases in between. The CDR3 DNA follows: TGTGCCAGCGCGACAGATAGCAATCAGCCCCAGCATTTT. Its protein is CASATDSNQPQHF.

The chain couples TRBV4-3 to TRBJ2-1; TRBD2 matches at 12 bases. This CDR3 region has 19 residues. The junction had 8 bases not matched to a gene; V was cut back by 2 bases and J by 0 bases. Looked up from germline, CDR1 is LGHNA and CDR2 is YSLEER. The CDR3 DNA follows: TGCGCCAGCAGCCAATCGCGACTGACTAGCGGGAGCTCCTACAATGAGCAGTTCTTC. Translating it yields CASSQSRLTSGSSYNEQFF.

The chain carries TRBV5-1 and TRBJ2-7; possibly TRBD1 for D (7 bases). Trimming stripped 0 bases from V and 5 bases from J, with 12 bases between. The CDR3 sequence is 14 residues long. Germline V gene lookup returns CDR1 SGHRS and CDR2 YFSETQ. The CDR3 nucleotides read TGCGCCAGCAGCTTGGTGCAGGGGGGAAACGAGCAGTACTTC. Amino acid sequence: CASSLVQGGNEQYF.

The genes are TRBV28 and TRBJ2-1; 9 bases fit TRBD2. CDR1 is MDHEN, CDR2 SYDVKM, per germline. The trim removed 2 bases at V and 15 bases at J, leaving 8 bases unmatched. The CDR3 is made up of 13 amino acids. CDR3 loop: CASSLLAGLALFF. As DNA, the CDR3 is TGTGCCAGCAGTTTACTAGCGGGGCTCGCGCTGTTCTTC.

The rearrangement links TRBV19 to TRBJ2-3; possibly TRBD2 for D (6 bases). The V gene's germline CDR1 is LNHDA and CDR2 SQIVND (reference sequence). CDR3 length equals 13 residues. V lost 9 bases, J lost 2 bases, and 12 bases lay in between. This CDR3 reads CASSGLNTDTQYF. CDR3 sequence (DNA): TGTGCCAGCTCGGGACTCAACACAGATACGCAGTATTTT. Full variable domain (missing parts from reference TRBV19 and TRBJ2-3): DGGITQSPKYLFRKEGQNVTLSCEQNLNHDAMYWYRQDPGQGLRLIYYSQIVNDFQKGDIAEGYSVSREKKESFPLTVTSAQKNPTAFYLCASSGLNTDTQYFGPGTRLTVL.

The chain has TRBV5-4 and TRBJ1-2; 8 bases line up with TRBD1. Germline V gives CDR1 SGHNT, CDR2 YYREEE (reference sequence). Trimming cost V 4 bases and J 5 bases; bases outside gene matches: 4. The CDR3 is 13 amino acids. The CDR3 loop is CASSQDREYGYTF. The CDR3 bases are TGTGCCAGCAGCCAGGACAGGGAGTATGGCTACACCTTC.

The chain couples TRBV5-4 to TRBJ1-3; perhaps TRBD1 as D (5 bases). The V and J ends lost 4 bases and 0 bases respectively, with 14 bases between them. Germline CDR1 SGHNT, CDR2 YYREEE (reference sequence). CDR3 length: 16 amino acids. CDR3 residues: CASSTSTDVSGNTIYF. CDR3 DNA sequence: TGTGCCAGCAGCACGTCGACAGATGTCTCTGGAAACACCATATATTTT.

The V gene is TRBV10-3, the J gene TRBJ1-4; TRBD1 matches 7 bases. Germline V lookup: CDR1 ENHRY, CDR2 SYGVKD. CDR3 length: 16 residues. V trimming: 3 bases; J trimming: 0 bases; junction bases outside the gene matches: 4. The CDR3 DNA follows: TGTGCCATCAGTGACAGACAGGGCTCAACTAATGAAAAACTGTTTTTT. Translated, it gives CAISDRQGSTNEKLFF.

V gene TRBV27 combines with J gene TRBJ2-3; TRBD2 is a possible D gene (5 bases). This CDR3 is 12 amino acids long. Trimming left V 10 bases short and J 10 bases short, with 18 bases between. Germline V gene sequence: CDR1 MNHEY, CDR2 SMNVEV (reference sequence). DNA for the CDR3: TGTGCCACCACGACGGTGGGAGAGGCGCAGTATTTT. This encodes CATTTVGEAQYF.

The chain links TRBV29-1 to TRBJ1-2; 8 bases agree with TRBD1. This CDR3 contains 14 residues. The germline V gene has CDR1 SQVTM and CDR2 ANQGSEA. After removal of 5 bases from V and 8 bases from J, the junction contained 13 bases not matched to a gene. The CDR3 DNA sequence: TGCAGCGTTAGTATCGGACAGGGAGGAGAAGGCTACACCTTC. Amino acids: CSVSIGQGGEGYTF.

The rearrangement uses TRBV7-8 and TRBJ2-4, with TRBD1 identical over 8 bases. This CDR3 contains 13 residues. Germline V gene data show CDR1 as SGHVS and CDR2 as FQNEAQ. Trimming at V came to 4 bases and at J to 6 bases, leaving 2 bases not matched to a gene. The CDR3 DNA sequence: TGTGCCAGCAGCTCAGGACAGGGAAACATTCAGTACTTC. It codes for CASSSGQGNIQYF.

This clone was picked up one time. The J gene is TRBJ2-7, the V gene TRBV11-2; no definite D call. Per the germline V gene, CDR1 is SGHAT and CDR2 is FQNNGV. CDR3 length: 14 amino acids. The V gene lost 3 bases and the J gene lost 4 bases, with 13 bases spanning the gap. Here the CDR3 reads CASSFSPISYEQYF. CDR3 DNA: TGTGCCAGCAGCTTTTCCCCTATTTCGTACGAGCAGTACTTC.

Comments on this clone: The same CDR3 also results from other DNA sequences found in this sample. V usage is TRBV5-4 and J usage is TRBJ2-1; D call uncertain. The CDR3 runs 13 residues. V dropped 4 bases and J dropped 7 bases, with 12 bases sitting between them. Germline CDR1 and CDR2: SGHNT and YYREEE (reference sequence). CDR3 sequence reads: CASSPRYENEQFF. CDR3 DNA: TGTGCCAGCAGCCCCCGATACGAGAATGAGCAGTTCTTC.

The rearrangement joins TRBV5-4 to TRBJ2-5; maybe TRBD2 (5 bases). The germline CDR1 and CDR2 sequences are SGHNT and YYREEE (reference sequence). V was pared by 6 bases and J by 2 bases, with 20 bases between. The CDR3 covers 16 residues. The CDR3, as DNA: TGTGCCAGCACCCCCCGGCCGGGGAGTCAACAAGAGACCCAGTACTTC. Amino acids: CASTPRPGSQQETQYF.

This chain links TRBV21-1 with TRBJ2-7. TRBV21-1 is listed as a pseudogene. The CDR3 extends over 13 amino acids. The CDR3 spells CASSVDGSYEQYF. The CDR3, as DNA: TGTGCCAGCAGCGTCGACGGCTCCTACGAGCAGTACTTC.

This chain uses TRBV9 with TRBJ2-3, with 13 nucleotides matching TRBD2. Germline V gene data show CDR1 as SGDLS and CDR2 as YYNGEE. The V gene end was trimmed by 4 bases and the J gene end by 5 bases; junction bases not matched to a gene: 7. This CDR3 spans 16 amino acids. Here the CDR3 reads CASSLGLAGVEDTQYF. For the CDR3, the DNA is TGTGCCAGCAGCCTCGGACTAGCGGGAGTAGAAGATACGCAGTATTTT.

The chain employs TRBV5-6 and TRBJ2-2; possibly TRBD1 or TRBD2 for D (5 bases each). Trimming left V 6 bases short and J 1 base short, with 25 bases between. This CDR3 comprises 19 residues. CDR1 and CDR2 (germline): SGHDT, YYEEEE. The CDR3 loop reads CASTSGGKAANLNTGELFF. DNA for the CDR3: TGTGCCAGCACGTCTGGGGGAAAAGCTGCCAACCTGAACACCGGGGAGCTGTTTTTT.